One TCR beta chain is described in this entry. Germline-derived CDR1 and CDR2 are MNHNS and SASEGT. V was shortened by 7 bases and J by 7 bases, with 8 bases between the two germline ends. The CDR3 covers 11 residues. The entry originates in a study of blood T cells in healthy people across ages. A second PCR, run for roughly 7 to 11 cycles, used a sample-barcoded 5' primer plus a J-beta primer mix. TCRdb re-called the 5' RACE reads through MiXCR, storing one row per CDR3 protein. The table lists 1.5 million or so distinct CDR3 sequences, approximately 42% of them singletons. Sequencing was carried out using blood. The receptor comes from a woman aged 18-29 years in good health. The chain links TRBV6-1 to TRBJ2-1; D remains ambiguous. CDR3 region: CASIHGNEQFF. For the CDR3, the DNA is TGTGCCAGCATCCATGGGAATGAGCAGTTCTTC.